This T cell receptor beta chain appears in the sequencing data of a study of CD8 T cells in Susac syndrome. From germline, CDR1 is LNHNV and CDR2 YYDKDF (reference sequence). Trimming pared 5 bases from V and 0 bases from J, leaving 17 bases between. The CDR3 covers 17 residues. About 0.5 to 1 ug RNA was reverse transcribed with random hexamers. TCRdb re-called the immunoSEQ multiplex PCR reads through MiXCR, storing one row per CDR3 protein. This table has 100,000 to 150,000 distinct CDR3 sequences, around 96% appearing once. Material for sequencing was CD4+ T cells from PBMCs. The chain combines TRBV15 with TRBJ2-4; D not resolved. The receptor comes from a human donor in good health. The CDR3 loop is CATSPSRSHLAKNIQYF. In DNA, the CDR3 is TGTGCCACCAGCCCCTCCAGATCCCATCTAGCCAAAAACATTCAGTACTTC. Together with reference TRBV15 and TRBJ2-4, the CDR3 gives the full variable domain: DAMVIQNPRYQVTQFGKPVTLSCSQTLNHNVMYWYQQKSSQAPKLLFHYYDKDFNNEADTPDNFQSRRPNTSFCFLDIRSPGLGDTAMYLCATSPSRSHLAKNIQYFGAGTRLSVL.